Listed below are T cell receptor beta chains from one sample, sequenced in a study of T cell changes during pregnancy in multiple sclerosis. Assay: immunoSEQ multiplex PCR; the TCRdb copy retains only in-frame clones and omits some. The repertoire consists of some 83,000 clones, with around 93% occurring once and the leading ten covering roughly 3.5%. Sequenced material: PBMCs, taken in the first trimester of pregnancy. The source is a female donor in good health, serving as a control in a pregnancy study. Some clones in this sample may be carry-over from other donors' samples. Each CDR3 is given with its conserved first and last residue. D genes are given only for firm matches. Only some rows state a clone size, as once, few, many or a class for expanded clones.

13 | TRBJ2-7 | TRBV7-7 | - | - | TGTGCTAGCAGCCTCACACGGGGTCAGGAGCAGTACTTC | CASSLTRGQEQYF
15 | TRBJ2-5 | TRBV10-3 | - | - | TGTGCCATCTCGAGAGAACAGGGCGAAGGGACGGCCCAGTACTTC | CAISREQGEGTAQYF
15 | TRBJ1-6 | TRBV18 | - | TRBD1 | TGTGCCAGCTCTCTGACAGGGGGCGTGGGTTCACCCCTCCACTTT | CASSLTGGVGSPLHF
16 | TRBJ1-4 | TRBV7-8 | - | - | TGTGCCAGCAGCCCCCGGAGGTTGCAGAATAATGAAAAACTGTTTTTT | CASSPRRLQNNEKLFF
13 | TRBJ2-5 | TRBV7-6 | - | TRBD1 | TGTGCCAGCAGCGCGTCAGGGGGAGAGACCCAGTACTTC | CASSASGGETQYF
17 | TRBJ2-1 | TRBV5-1 | - | TRBD2 | TGCGCCAGCAGCCTGACTAGCGGGGGGACCCCGATCAATGAGCAGTTCTTC | CASSLTSGGTPINEQFF
12 | TRBJ1-2 | TRBV19 | - | TRBD1 | TGTGCCAGTAGTACCAGGGGGCTTGGCTACACCTTC | CASSTRGLGYTF
14 | TRBJ2-2 | TRBV6-4 | - | - | TGTGCCAGCAGCCCGACAGAGGACACCGGGGAGCTGTTTTTT | CASSPTEDTGELFF
13 | TRBJ1-2 | TRBV7-9 | - | TRBD1 | TGTGCCAGCAGTCCTACGGGACAGAATGGCTACACCTTC | CASSPTGQNGYTF
12 | TRBJ1-2 | TRBV28 | once | TRBD1 | TGTGCCAGCAGTACGACAGGGTACGGCTACACCTTC | CASSTTGYGYTF
16 | TRBJ2-3 | TRBV6-4 | - | TRBD2 | TGTGCCAGCAGTGACTCGGGGACTAGCGGGACAGATACGCAGTATTTT | CASSDSGTSGTDTQYF
14 | TRBJ2-3 | TRBV11-2 | - | - | TGTGCCAGCACCCCGGGACACAGCACAGATACGCAGTATTTT | CASTPGHSTDTQYF
16 | TRBJ2-3 | TRBV6-4 | - | TRBD2 | TGTGCCAGCAGTCGGACTAGCGGGGGCGGTTGGGATACGCAGTATTTT | CASSRTSGGGWDTQYF
14 | TRBJ2-4 | TRBV28 | - | - | TGTGCCAGCAGTTTTCAGGGTGTGGGGAAATTCGGGTACTTC | CASSFQGVGKFGYF